This passage covers 12 T cell receptor beta chains from one sample sequenced in a study of blood T cell repertoires in COVID-19 (dated by TCRdb to about 2020). The library was prepared using the immunoSEQ multiplex PCR assay. Sourced from immuneACCESS, this table was stored by TCRdb with only in-frame sequences that have V and J called. A share of the clones is absent; for the studies checked, an unresolved V gene accounts for under half, and the remainder has no known explanation. The sample table records roughly 68,000 clones; more than 70% of these occur just once. The ten largest clones take up 5.5% to 7% of the sample. The sequenced sample was peripheral blood. These receptors all come from a woman between 65 and 79 years old with acute or convalescent COVID-19.

In its sample, this clone was seen a few times. The rearrangement links TRBV29-1 to TRBJ1-1; D gene ambiguous. Germline V gene sequence: CDR1 SQVTM, CDR2 ANQGSEA. V lost 4 bases and J 0 bases, leaving 6 bases between the germline ends. There are 12 residues in the CDR3. CDR3: CSVGLMNTEAFF. CDR3 nucleotides: TGCAGCGTTGGACTGATGAACACTGAAGCTTTCTTT.

The CDR3 reads CASSLPRTSGSQGGTQYF. As DNA, the CDR3 is TGTGCCAGCAGTCTCCCTCGGACTAGCGGGAGCCAGGGAGGGACCCAGTACTTC. The V gene is TRBV6-2 or TRBV6-3, the J gene TRBJ2-5, with 13 bases that match TRBD2. Trimming cost V 5 bases and J 7 bases; bases outside gene matches: 16. Germline lookup yields CDR1 MNHEY and CDR2 SVGEGT. This CDR3 contains 18 residues.

This chain connects TRBV28 to TRBJ1-2; D uncertain. V gave up 8 bases and J gave up 6 bases, with 10 bases separating them. The CDR3 is 11 amino acids. Per germline, CDR1 MDHEN and CDR2 SYDVKM. CDR3: CASGRRDGYTF. CDR3 DNA sequence: TGTGCCAGCGGCCGACGGGATGGCTACACCTTC.

The chain uses TRBV19 and TRBJ1-5; TRBD1 matches at 11 bases. The length of the CDR3 is 16 residues. Unmatched junction bases numbered 9, after V lost 5 bases and J lost 6 bases. CDR1 and CDR2 from the germline V gene are LNHDA and SQIVND (reference sequence). The CDR3 DNA follows: TGTGCCAGTAGTCGAACCACCGGACAGGGGGCTCAGCCCCAGCATTTT. Protein: CASSRTTGQGAQPQHF.

This chain connects TRBV3-1 (or the pseudogene TRBV3-2) to TRBJ1-6; D is possibly TRBD1 (5 bases). CDR3 size: 14 residues. Germline loops: CDR1 LGHDT, CDR2 YNNKEL (reference sequence). Trimming took 0 bases from V and 7 from J, leaving 7 bases between them. The DNA for the CDR3 is TGTGCCAGCAGCCAAGAGCAGGGAAATTCACCCCTCCACTTT. As protein: CASSQEQGNSPLHF.

The V call is TRBV5-1, the J call TRBJ1-2; maybe TRBD1 (5 bases). This CDR3 region has 14 residues. Germline CDR1 and CDR2: SGHRS and YFSETQ. V was trimmed by 6 bases and J by 8 bases, leaving 20 bases between them. DNA for the CDR3: TGCGCCAGCACCCCTTCGGGGGGGAATGGCGGCTACACCTTC. Residues: CASTPSGGNGGYTF.

This chain uses TRBV27 with TRBJ1-1; tentative D call: TRBD1 (6 bases). V was pared by 3 bases and J by 0 bases, with 11 bases between. The CDR3 sequence is 15 residues long. Germline V gene data show CDR1 as MNHEY and CDR2 as SMNVEV (reference sequence). The CDR3 sequence: CASSFYREMNTEAFF. For the CDR3, the DNA is TGTGCCAGCAGTTTTTACAGGGAGATGAACACTGAAGCTTTCTTT.

The chain recombines TRBV4-2 with TRBJ2-2; D perhaps matches TRBD2 (7 bases). Trimming pared 4 bases from V and 6 bases from J, leaving 21 bases between. This CDR3 has 17 residues. Per the germline V gene, CDR1 is LGHNA and CDR2 is YNFKEQ. In DNA form, the CDR3 reads TGTGCCAGCAGCCGGGGGGCCGGGACTATTATTCCCGGGGAGCTGTTTTTT. Translating it yields CASSRGAGTIIPGELFF.

The J gene is TRBJ1-5, the V gene TRBV28, with TRBD1 matching over 9 bases. The CDR3 consists of 15 residues. V was pared by 7 bases and J by 5 bases, with 9 bases of the junction left unmatched. Germline CDR1 is MDHEN and CDR2 is SYDVKM. CDR3 amino acids: CASTPQGTGYQPQHF. The CDR3 coding sequence is TGTGCCAGCACCCCCCAAGGGACAGGGTATCAGCCCCAGCATTTT.

The CDR3 reads CASSIRGAYNEQFF. CDR3 nucleotide sequence: TGTGCCAGTAGTATAAGAGGAGCCTACAATGAGCAGTTCTTC. This rearrangement joins TRBV19 to TRBJ2-1; no firm D call. The germline V and J ends were trimmed by 2 bases and 2 bases, with 7 bases remaining between them. This CDR3 has 14 residues. Germline V gene lookup returns CDR1 LNHDA and CDR2 SQIVND (reference sequence).

J is TRBJ1-5 and V is TRBV2; possible D gene TRBD1, 6 bases. This CDR3 is built from 16 residues. Trimming removed 6 bases at V and 0 bases at J, with 15 bases between. The germline V gene encodes CDR1 SNHLY and CDR2 FYNNEI. The CDR3 protein is CASRLTTGNSNQPQHF. The CDR3 nucleotides are TGTGCCAGCAGGTTAACCACAGGGAATAGCAATCAGCCCCAGCATTTT.

V usage is TRBV5-1 and J usage is TRBJ2-3; TRBD2 is a possible D gene (5 bases). V lost 0 bases and J lost 0, with 11 bases in between. Germline CDR1 SGHRS, CDR2 YFSETQ. The CDR3 totals 16 residues. The CDR3 DNA reads TGCGCCAGCAGCTTGGGACTGGACTCTAGCACAGATACGCAGTATTTT. Translation gives CASSLGLDSSTDTQYF. Drawing the rest from reference TRBV5-1 and TRBJ2-3, the complete variable domain is KAGVTQTPRYLIKTRGQQVTLSCSPISGHRSVSWYQQTPGQGLQFLFEYFSETQRNKGNFPGRFSGRQFSNSRSEMNVSTLELGDSALYLCASSLGLDSSTDTQYFGPGTRLTVL.